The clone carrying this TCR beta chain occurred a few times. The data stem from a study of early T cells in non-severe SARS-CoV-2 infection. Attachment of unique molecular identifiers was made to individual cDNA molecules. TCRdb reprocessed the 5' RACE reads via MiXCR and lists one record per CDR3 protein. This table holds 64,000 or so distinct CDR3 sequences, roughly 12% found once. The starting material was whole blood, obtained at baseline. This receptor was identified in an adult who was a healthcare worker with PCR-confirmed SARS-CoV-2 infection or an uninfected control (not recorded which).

The CDR3 reads CASSLGTASGNTIYF. CDR3 nucleotides: TGTGCCAGCAGCTTAGGGACAGCCTCTGGAAACACCATATATTTT. The rearrangement joins TRBV7-9 to TRBJ1-3, with D possibly matching TRBD1 (6 bases). This CDR3 region has 15 residues. Germline V gene sequence: CDR1 SEHNR, CDR2 FQNEAQ (reference sequence). The ends were cut back, 1 base at V and 0 bases at J, with 7 bases in the middle.